This TCR beta chain was sequenced in a study of CD8+ T cells in alopecia areata. V lost 3 bases and J lost 4; bases outside the gene matches: 5. From germline, CDR1 is KGHSH and CDR2 LQKENI. CDR3 length: 15 amino acids. The study's findings and limits: Many of the expanded lesional clones endured in scalp and blood while on tofacitinib. Within the top 100, expanded CD8+ clones significantly decreased with tofacitinib, as did scalp clonality.

The sample holds a few counts of this clone. Its antigen remains unidentified. cDNA prepared by RNA extraction and subsequent reverse transcription served as the template for sequencing. Here immunoSEQ multiplex PCR was the method, and the copy in TCRdb shows in-frame clones only, minus some. The repertoire consists of about 180,000 clones, with roughly 50% occurring once and the leading ten covering 11%. Noted treatment: oral pan-JAK inhibitor, 5-10 mg twice daily. PBMCs were stained for CD3, CD4 and CD8, and CD4+ and CD8+ T cells were sorted. Sequencing was performed on CD8+ T cells sorted from blood, taken at week 24, from a patient treated with tofacitinib. This TCR derives from a human donor with alopecia areata. The rearrangement uses TRBV18 and TRBJ1-5; 8 bases map to TRBD1. DNA for the CDR3: TGTGCCAGCTCACCTACAGGGGGAAGGAATCAGCCCCAGCATTTT. Its protein is CASSPTGGRNQPQHF.